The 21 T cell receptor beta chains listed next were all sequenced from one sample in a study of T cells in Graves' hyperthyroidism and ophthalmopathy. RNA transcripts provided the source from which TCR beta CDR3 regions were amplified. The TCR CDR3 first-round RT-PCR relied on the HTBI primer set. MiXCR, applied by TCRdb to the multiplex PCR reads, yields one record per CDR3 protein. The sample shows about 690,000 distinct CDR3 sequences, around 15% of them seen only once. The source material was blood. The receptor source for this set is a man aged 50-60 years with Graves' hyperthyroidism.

Written as DNA, the CDR3 is TGTGCCAGCAGTGTAAGGGAAAACTACGAGCAGTACTTC. Translated: CASSVRENYEQYF. The chain is built from TRBV6-1 and TRBJ2-7; D is unresolved. The germline V gene has CDR1 MNHNS and CDR2 SASEGT. Trimming removed 4 bases at V and 3 bases at J, with 10 bases between. This CDR3 is 13 amino acids long.

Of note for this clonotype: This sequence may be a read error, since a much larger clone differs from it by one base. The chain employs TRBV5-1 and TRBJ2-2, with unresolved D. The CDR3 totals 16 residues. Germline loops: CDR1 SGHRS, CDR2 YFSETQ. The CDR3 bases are TGCGCCAGCGGCTTGAGGCAGGTCGCGAACACCGGGGAGCTGTTTTTT. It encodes CASGLRQVANTGELFF.

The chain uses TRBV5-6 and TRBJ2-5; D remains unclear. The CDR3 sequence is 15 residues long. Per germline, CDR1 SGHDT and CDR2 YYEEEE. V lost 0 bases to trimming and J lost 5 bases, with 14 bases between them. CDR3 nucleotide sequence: TGTGCCAGCAGCTTGGTCATTCCGGATAAGGAGACCCAGTACTTC. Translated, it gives CASSLVIPDKETQYF.

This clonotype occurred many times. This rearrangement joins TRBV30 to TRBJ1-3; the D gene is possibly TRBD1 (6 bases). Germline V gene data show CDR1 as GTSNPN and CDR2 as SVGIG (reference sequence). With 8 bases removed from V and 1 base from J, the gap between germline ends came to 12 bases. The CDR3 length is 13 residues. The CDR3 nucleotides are TGTGCCACCTACAGGGATTCTGGAAACACCATATATTTT. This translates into CATYRDSGNTIYF.

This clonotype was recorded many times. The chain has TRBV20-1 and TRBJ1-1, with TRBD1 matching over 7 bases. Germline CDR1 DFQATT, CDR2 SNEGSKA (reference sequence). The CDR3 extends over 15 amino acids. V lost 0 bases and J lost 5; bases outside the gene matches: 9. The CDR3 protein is CSAREANRGGTEAFF. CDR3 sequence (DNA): TGCAGTGCTAGAGAGGCGAACAGGGGAGGAACTGAAGCTTTCTTT.

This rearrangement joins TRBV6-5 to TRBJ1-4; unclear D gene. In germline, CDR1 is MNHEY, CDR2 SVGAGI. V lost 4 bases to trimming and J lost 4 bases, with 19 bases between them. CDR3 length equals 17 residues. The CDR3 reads CASSCFQMGGHNEKLFF. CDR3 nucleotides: TGTGCCAGCAGTTGCTTCCAAATGGGAGGGCATAATGAAAAACTGTTTTTT.

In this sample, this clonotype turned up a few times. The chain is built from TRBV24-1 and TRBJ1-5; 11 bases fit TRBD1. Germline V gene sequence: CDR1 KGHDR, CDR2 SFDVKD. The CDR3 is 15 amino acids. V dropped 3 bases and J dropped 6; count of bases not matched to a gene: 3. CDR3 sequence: CATSDGQGASQPQHF. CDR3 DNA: TGTGCCACCAGTGATGGACAGGGGGCAAGTCAGCCCCAGCATTTT.

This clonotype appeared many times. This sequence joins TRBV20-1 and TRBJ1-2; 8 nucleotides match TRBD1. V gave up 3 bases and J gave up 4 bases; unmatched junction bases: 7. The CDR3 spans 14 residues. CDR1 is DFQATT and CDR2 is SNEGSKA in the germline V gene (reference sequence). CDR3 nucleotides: TGCAGTGCTAGTAACCAGGGGGCGGCCTATGGCTACACCTTC. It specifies CSASNQGAAYGYTF.

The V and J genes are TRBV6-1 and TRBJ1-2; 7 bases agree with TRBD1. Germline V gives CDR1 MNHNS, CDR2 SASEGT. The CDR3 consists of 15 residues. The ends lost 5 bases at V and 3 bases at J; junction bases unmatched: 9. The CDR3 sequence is CASSRYFGTDYGYTF. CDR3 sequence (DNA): TGTGCCAGCAGTCGATATTTTGGGACAGACTATGGCTACACCTTC.

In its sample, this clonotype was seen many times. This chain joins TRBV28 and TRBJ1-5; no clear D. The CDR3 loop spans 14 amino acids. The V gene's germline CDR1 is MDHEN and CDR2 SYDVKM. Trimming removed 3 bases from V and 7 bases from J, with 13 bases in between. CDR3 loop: CASSLNEVWQPQHF. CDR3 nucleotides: TGTGCCAGCAGTTTGAATGAGGTGTGGCAGCCCCAGCATTTT. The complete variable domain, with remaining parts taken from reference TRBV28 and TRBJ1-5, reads DVKVTQSSRYLVKRTGEKVFLECVQDMDHENMFWYRQDPGLGLRLIYFSYDVKMKEKGDIPEGYSVSREKKERFSLILESASTNQTSMYLCASSLNEVWQPQHFGDGTRLSIL.

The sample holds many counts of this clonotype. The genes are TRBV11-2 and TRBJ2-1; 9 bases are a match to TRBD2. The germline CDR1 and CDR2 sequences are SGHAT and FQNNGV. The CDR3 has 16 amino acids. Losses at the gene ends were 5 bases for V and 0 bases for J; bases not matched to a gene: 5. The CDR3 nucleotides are TGTGCCAGCAGCCTCGGGACTAGCAGCTCCTACAATGAGCAGTTCTTC. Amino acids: CASSLGTSSSYNEQFF.

The CDR3 DNA reads TGCGCCAGCAGTGCCTCGGGACAGGGGTACCACGAGCAGTACTTC. It yields the protein CASSASGQGYHEQYF. The chain combines TRBV10-2 with TRBJ2-7; 10 nucleotides line up with TRBD1. The CDR3 consists of 15 residues. V was clipped by 4 bases and J by 5 bases; unmatched bases: 8. Germline-derived CDR1 and CDR2 are WSHSY and SAAADI.

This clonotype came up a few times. The CDR3 DNA reads TGTGCCAGCCAGACTAGCGGGAGCCCCTACGAGCAGTACTTC. It is translated as CASQTSGSPYEQYF. The chain recombines TRBV27 with TRBJ2-7; 12 bases fit TRBD2. Germline CDR1 and CDR2: MNHEY and SMNVEV (reference sequence). This CDR3 has 14 amino acids. The ends lost 8 bases at V and 2 bases at J; junction bases unmatched: 4.

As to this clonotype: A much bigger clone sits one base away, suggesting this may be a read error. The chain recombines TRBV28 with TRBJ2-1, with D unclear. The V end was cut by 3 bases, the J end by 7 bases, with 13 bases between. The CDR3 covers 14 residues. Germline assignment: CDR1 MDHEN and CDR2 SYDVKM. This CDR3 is CASSFRASVNEQFF. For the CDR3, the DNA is TGTGCCAGCAGTTTTAGGGCGTCGGTAAATGAGCAGTTCTTC.

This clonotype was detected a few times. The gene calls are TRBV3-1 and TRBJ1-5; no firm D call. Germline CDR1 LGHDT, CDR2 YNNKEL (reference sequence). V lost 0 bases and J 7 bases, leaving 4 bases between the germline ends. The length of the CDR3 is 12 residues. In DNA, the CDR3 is TGTGCCAGCAGCCAAGATAGGCAGCCCCAGCATTTT. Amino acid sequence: CASSQDRQPQHF.

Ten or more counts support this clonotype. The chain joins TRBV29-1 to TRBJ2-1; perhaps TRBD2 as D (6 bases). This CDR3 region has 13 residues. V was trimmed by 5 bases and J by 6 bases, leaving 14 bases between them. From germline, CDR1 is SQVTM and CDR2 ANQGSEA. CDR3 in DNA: TGCAGCGTTTGGCCCTTCGGGGGCAATGAGCAGTTCTTC. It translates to CSVWPFGGNEQFF.

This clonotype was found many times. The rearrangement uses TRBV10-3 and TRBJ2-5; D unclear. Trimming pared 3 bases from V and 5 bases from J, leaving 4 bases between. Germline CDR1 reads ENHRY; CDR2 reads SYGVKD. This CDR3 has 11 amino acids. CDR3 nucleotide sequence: TGTGCCATCAGTGACGGGGAGACCCAGTACTTC. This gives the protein CAISDGETQYF.

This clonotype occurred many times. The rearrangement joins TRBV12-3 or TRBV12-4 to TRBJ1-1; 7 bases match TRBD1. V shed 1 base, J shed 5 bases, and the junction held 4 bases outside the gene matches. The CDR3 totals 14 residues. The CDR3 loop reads CASSLEGARTEAFF. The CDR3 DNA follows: TGTGCCAGCAGTTTAGAGGGGGCGAGGACTGAAGCTTTCTTT.

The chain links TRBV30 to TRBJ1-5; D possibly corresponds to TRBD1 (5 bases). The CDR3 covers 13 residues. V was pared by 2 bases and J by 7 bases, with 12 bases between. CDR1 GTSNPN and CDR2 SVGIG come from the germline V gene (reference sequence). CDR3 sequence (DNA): TGTGCCTGGAGTTCGGGGGTGGGACAGCCCCAGCATTTT. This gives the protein CAWSSGVGQPQHF. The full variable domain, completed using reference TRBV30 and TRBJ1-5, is SQTIHQWPATLVQPVGSPLSLECTVEGTSNPNLYWYRQAAGRGLQLLFYSVGIGQISSEVPQNLSASRPQDRQFILSSKKLLLSDSGFYLCAWSSGVGQPQHFGDGTRLSIL.

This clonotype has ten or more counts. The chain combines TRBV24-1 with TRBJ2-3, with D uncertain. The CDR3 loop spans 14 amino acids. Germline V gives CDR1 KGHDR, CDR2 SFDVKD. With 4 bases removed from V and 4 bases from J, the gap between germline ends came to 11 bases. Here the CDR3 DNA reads TGTGCCACCAGTGACCCGACCGACGCAGATACGCAGTATTTT. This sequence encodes CATSDPTDADTQYF.

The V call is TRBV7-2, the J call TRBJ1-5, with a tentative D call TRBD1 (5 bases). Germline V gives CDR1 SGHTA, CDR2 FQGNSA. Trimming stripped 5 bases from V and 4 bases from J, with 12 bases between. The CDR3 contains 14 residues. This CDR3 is CASSRTGRNQPQHF. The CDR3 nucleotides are TGTGCCAGCAGCCGTACAGGTCGTAATCAGCCCCAGCATTTT.